The 32 T cell receptor beta chains below were found in one sample sequenced in a study of neurological immune-mediated disorders. TCRdb ran MiXCR on the 5' RACE reads and lists one entry per CDR3 protein. The profile shows 54,000 or so distinct CDR3 sequences, 3.5% of them singletons. Sequenced material: PBMCs. These receptors originate from a woman in her thirties with multiple sclerosis.

The chain employs TRBV6-4 and TRBJ2-2, with TRBD1 as a possible D gene (6 bases). V was shortened by 6 bases and J by 5 bases, with 13 bases between the two germline ends. Per the germline V gene, CDR1 is MRHNA and CDR2 is SNTAGT. The CDR3 is 14 amino acids. The CDR3 protein is CASRQGAETGELFF. The DNA of the CDR3 is TGTGCCAGCAGACAGGGAGCTGAGACCGGGGAGCTGTTTTTT.

This sequence joins TRBV27 and TRBJ2-1, with D possibly being TRBD1 (6 bases). Germline CDR1 reads MNHEY; CDR2 reads SMNVEV (reference sequence). V was shortened by 4 bases and J by 11 bases, with 12 bases between the two germline ends. The CDR3 totals 12 residues. The CDR3 DNA reads as TGTGCCAGCAGTTCGACCGGGACAAAGCAGTTCTTC. It yields the protein CASSSTGTKQFF.

This clonotype occurred many times. The V and J genes are TRBV4-2 and TRBJ2-7; D gene unclear. Trimming shortened V by 0 bases and J by 5 bases, and 14 bases separated the two germline ends. CDR1 LGHNA and CDR2 YNFKEQ come from the germline V gene. The CDR3 consists of 15 residues. The CDR3 DNA follows: TGTGCCAGCAGCCAAGATGGTATCACGAGAGACGAGCAGTACTTC. Translated: CASSQDGITRDEQYF.

This clonotype was seen ten or more times. CDR3 loop: CASSFVGSFTYF. The CDR3 bases are TGTGCCAGCAGCTTCGTCGGGTCATTCACGTACTTC. V is TRBV7-2 and J is TRBJ2-7; D remains unclear. Looked up from germline, CDR1 is SGHTA and CDR2 is FQGNSA. The germline V and J ends were trimmed by 3 bases and 12 bases, with 15 bases remaining between them. CDR3 length: 12 amino acids.

This clonotype appeared many times. This chain uses TRBV2 with TRBJ2-3, with 7 nucleotides matching TRBD1. J was trimmed by 2 bases and V by 7 bases; bases with no gene match: 9. Germline values: CDR1 SNHLY, CDR2 FYNNEI. This CDR3 is 15 amino acids long. The CDR3 coding sequence is TGTGCCAGCACCCGGGACAGCCAACCCACAGATACGCAGTATTTT. This translates into CASTRDSQPTDTQYF.

The chain has TRBV7-6 and TRBJ1-6, with 9 bases that match TRBD1. After removal of 5 bases from V and 7 bases from J, the junction contained 15 bases not matched to a gene. The CDR3 has 18 residues. Germline V gene sequence: CDR1 SGHVS, CDR2 FNYEAQ. The DNA for the CDR3 is TGTGCCAGCAGCCTAAGGACAGGGGTTTTCTCGACAAATTCACCCCTCCACTTT. It encodes CASSLRTGVFSTNSPLHF.

This clonotype came up many times. The chain is built from TRBV20-1 and TRBJ2-1; D gene uncertain. Trimming stripped 3 bases from V and 0 bases from J, with 12 bases between. Germline CDR1 reads DFQATT; CDR2 reads SNEGSKA (reference sequence). The CDR3 loop spans 15 amino acids. This chain's CDR3 is CSASSSSSSYNEQFF. CDR3 DNA sequence: TGCAGTGCTAGTAGTTCTTCAAGCTCCTACAATGAGCAGTTCTTC.

This clonotype was found many times. J is TRBJ2-5 and V is TRBV13; TRBD1 might be the D (5 bases). The V gene's germline CDR1 is PRHDT and CDR2 FYEKMQ (reference sequence). The CDR3 is made up of 14 amino acids. The V gene lost 5 bases and the J gene lost 1 base, with 11 bases spanning the gap. DNA for the CDR3: TGTGCCAGCAGCCACAGGAACCTCCAAGAGACCCAGTACTTC. Protein product: CASSHRNLQETQYF.

This clonotype was counted ten times or more. The chain couples TRBV12-3 or TRBV12-4 to TRBJ2-5; D unresolved. CDR3 length equals 11 residues. V lost 3 bases, J lost 5 bases, and 4 bases lay in between. The CDR3 nucleotides read TGTGCCAGCAGTTTGTATGAGACCCAGTACTTC. Translating it yields CASSLYETQYF.

In this sample, this clonotype turned up many times. The chain links TRBV7-8 to TRBJ1-1, with D hard to call. Trimming took off 5 bases at V and 4 bases at J, with 14 bases between the two ends. The CDR3 extends over 14 amino acids. Germline V gene lookup returns CDR1 SGHVS and CDR2 FQNEAQ. CDR3 in amino acids: CASSGGVLGTEAFF. The CDR3 DNA reads TGTGCCAGCAGCGGCGGGGTCCTGGGCACTGAAGCTTTCTTT. The full variable domain, rest sourced from reference TRBV7-8 and TRBJ1-1, is GAGVSQSPRYKVAKRGQDVALRCDPISGHVSLFWYQQALGQGPEFLTYFQNEAQLDKSGLPSDRFFAERPEGSVSTLKIQRTQQEDSAVYLCASSGGVLGTEAFFGQGTRLTVV.

This clonotype appeared many times. The V call is TRBV20-1, the J call TRBJ1-2; unclear D gene. Per germline, CDR1 DFQATT and CDR2 SNEGSKA (reference sequence). The CDR3 has 13 residues. Trimming took 6 bases from V and 0 from J, leaving 11 bases between them. In nucleotides, the CDR3 is TGCAGTGCGGGTAGGAAGACTAACTATGGCTACACCTTC. This codes for CSAGRKTNYGYTF.

There are many counts of this clonotype. The V gene is TRBV20-1, the J gene TRBJ1-6, with 10 bases identical to TRBD1. The CDR3 is 15 residues long. Trimming at V came to 2 bases and at J to 8 bases, leaving 6 bases not matched to a gene. The germline V gene encodes CDR1 DFQATT and CDR2 SNEGSKA (reference sequence). The CDR3: CSARRTGTGDSPLHF. The DNA of the CDR3 is TGCAGTGCTAGACGTACCGGGACAGGGGATTCACCCCTCCACTTT.

This clonotype was counted ten times or more. The V gene is TRBV7-8, the J gene TRBJ1-2; D uncertain. This CDR3 is built from 13 residues. Trimming removed 1 base from V and 5 bases from J, with 8 bases in between. Germline V gene data show CDR1 as SGHVS and CDR2 as FQNEAQ. CDR3 in amino acids: CASSLGAVYGYTF. The CDR3, as DNA: TGTGCCAGCAGCTTAGGGGCAGTTTATGGCTACACCTTC.

This clonotype was seen many times. The CDR3 is CASSSTTGTGNEKLFF. The CDR3 DNA reads as TGTGCCAGCAGCTCCACTACCGGGACAGGGAATGAAAAACTGTTTTTT. V usage is TRBV7-9 and J usage is TRBJ1-4, with 9 bases aligning to TRBD1. This CDR3 has 16 amino acids. J lost 5 bases, V lost 4 bases, and 8 bases had no gene match. Germline V gene data show CDR1 as SEHNR and CDR2 as FQNEAQ (reference sequence).

This clonotype was picked up many times. The rearrangement joins TRBV7-6 to TRBJ2-3; possibly TRBD2 for D (6 bases). The germline V gene has CDR1 SGHVS and CDR2 FNYEAQ. V dropped 1 base and J dropped 2 bases, with 13 bases sitting between them. This CDR3 comprises 16 residues. CDR3 sequence reads: CASSLVGSGPTDTQYF. DNA of the CDR3: TGTGCCAGCAGCTTAGTTGGTAGCGGCCCCACAGATACGCAGTATTTT.

This clonotype was counted at least ten times. The genes are TRBV5-1 and TRBJ2-7, with D perhaps matching TRBD2 (5 bases). Germline loops: CDR1 SGHRS, CDR2 YFSETQ. The CDR3 spans 15 residues. Between the trimmed V and J ends, which lost 0 bases and 3 bases, there was a span of 13 bases. CDR3 nucleotide sequence: TGCGCCAGCAGCTTGGATGCAGCGGCCTACTACGAGCAGTACTTC. Translating it yields CASSLDAAAYYEQYF.

This clonotype was picked up many times. V usage is TRBV6-6 and J usage is TRBJ1-2; D is undetermined. V lost 6 bases, J lost 4 bases, and 9 bases lay in between. From germline, CDR1 is MNHNY and CDR2 SVGAGI (reference sequence). This CDR3 comprises 12 residues. DNA of the CDR3: TGTGCCAGCAGAGGAGTGGGCTATGGCTACACCTTC. Its translation: CASRGVGYGYTF.

Ten or more counts support this clonotype. The V gene is TRBV27, the J gene TRBJ2-1, with 7 positions matching TRBD1. Looked up from germline, CDR1 is MNHEY and CDR2 is SMNVEV (reference sequence). The CDR3 spans 13 residues. Trimming removed 7 bases from V and 6 bases from J; junction bases left unmatched: 6. CDR3 residues: CASTGRDSNEQFF. The CDR3 nucleotides read TGTGCCAGCACCGGCCGGGACAGCAATGAGCAGTTCTTC.

This clonotype has only one observation. Because it lacks the conserved phenylalanine or tryptophan at the end, this CDR3 is likely a read error. The chain uses TRBV2 and TRBJ2-3, with D possibly being TRBD2 (6 bases). This CDR3 is 12 amino acids long. The germline V gene has CDR1 SNHLY and CDR2 FYNNEI. V lost 8 bases and J 2 bases, leaving 8 bases between the germline ends. The CDR3 here is CASGLLTDTQYN. In DNA, the CDR3 is TGTGCCAGCGGACTACTCACAGATACGCAGTATAAT.

This clonotype showed up many times. The chain carries TRBV10-3 and TRBJ2-1; TRBD1 matches 8 bases. With V trimmed by 6 bases and J by 5 bases, 0 bases remained unmatched. The CDR3 runs 12 residues. Germline CDR1 is ENHRY and CDR2 is SYGVKD. DNA for the CDR3: TGTGCCATCAGGGGACAGGACAATGAGCAGTTCTTC. It codes for CAIRGQDNEQFF.

The table lists this clonotype with many counts. This chain uses TRBV20-1 with TRBJ1-1; D not certain. The CDR3 contains 13 residues. The V gene lost 3 bases and the J gene lost 0 bases, with 8 bases spanning the gap. CDR1 and CDR2 from the germline V gene are DFQATT and SNEGSKA (reference sequence). For the CDR3, the DNA is TGCAGTGCTAGTAACACTATGAACACTGAAGCTTTCTTT. Translation: CSASNTMNTEAFF.

This clonotype was counted ten times or more. The chain recombines TRBV19 with TRBJ2-6; D is unresolved. CDR1 LNHDA and CDR2 SQIVND come from the germline V gene (reference sequence). Trimming took 1 base from V and 0 from J, leaving 4 bases between them. There are 15 residues in the CDR3. CDR3 protein: CASSIGSSGANVLTF. Written as DNA, the CDR3 is TGTGCCAGTAGTATAGGGAGCTCTGGGGCCAACGTCCTGACTTTC.

This clonotype was detected many times. The chain joins TRBV15 to TRBJ2-1; TRBD2 is a possible D gene (6 bases). Deletions cut 0 bases from V and 5 bases from J, with 11 bases between. Germline CDR1 is LNHNV and CDR2 is YYDKDF (reference sequence). This CDR3 is 15 amino acids long. This chain's CDR3 is CATSRDSRDDNEQFF. The CDR3 DNA follows: TGTGCCACCAGCAGAGATTCGCGGGACGACAATGAGCAGTTCTTC.

This clonotype was seen many times. The chain uses TRBV5-1 and TRBJ1-1, with TRBD1 matching 7 bases. From germline, CDR1 is SGHRS and CDR2 YFSETQ. The J segment lost 4 bases and the V segment lost 7 bases, leaving 10 bases of the junction unmatched. The CDR3 runs to 14 residues. CDR3 sequence reads: CASQRETGTTEAFF. The CDR3 DNA reads as TGCGCCAGCCAACGAGAGACAGGGACCACTGAAGCTTTCTTT.

This clonotype was detected ten times or more. The gene calls are TRBV7-2 and TRBJ2-5; TRBD1 is a possible D gene (5 bases). Germline CDR1 reads SGHTA; CDR2 reads FQGNSA. The length of the CDR3 is 13 residues. V lost 6 bases and J 5 bases, leaving 13 bases between the germline ends. The CDR3 protein is CASRITGPETQYF. CDR3 in DNA: TGTGCCAGCAGGATTACAGGACCGGAGACCCAGTACTTC.

This clonotype came up many times. In nucleotides, the CDR3 is TGCAGTGCTATTAGCGGCCCCACAGATACGCAGTATTTT. As protein: CSAISGPTDTQYF. The V and J genes are TRBV20-1 and TRBJ2-3; D is possibly TRBD2 (6 bases). V shed 4 bases and J shed 2 bases, with 10 bases lying between them. CDR3 length: 13 amino acids. CDR1 and CDR2 from the germline V gene are DFQATT and SNEGSKA (reference sequence).

This clonotype was seen a few times. The chain employs TRBV7-2 and TRBJ1-1; no definite D call. The CDR3 has 14 amino acids. Germline CDR1 is SGHTA and CDR2 is FQGNSA. V lost 1 base, J lost 1 base, and 7 bases lay in between. CDR3 nucleotide sequence: TGTGCCAGCAGCTTAGGACTAACGAACACTGAAGCTTTCTTT. Its translation is CASSLGLTNTEAFF.

This clonotype has a count of ten or more. The chain carries TRBV9 and TRBJ2-2; possibly TRBD1 or TRBD2 for D (5 bases each). The CDR3 length is 15 residues. CDR1 SGDLS and CDR2 YYNGEE come from the germline V gene. V lost 4 bases to trimming and J lost 4 bases, with 14 bases between them. The CDR3 loop reads CASSPNLGTTGELFF. The CDR3 DNA is TGTGCCAGCAGCCCAAACCTCGGGACCACCGGGGAGCTGTTTTTT. The whole variable domain, filled in from reference TRBV9 and TRBJ2-2, reads DSGVTQTPKHLITATGQRVTLRCSPRSGDLSVYWYQQSLDQGLQFLIQYYNGEERAKGNILERFSAQQFPDLHSELNLSSLELGDSALYFCASSPNLGTTGELFFGEGSRLTVL.

This clonotype came up many times. The chain joins TRBV20-1 to TRBJ1-2; weak D call: TRBD1 (5 bases). Trimming took 1 base from V and 10 from J, leaving 16 bases between them. CDR3 length equals 13 residues. Germline V CDR1 and CDR2: DFQATT, SNEGSKA (reference sequence). The chain's CDR3 is CSARVVTTAYYTF. CDR3 bases: TGCAGTGCTAGAGTTGTAACGACAGCTTACTACACCTTC.

The sample holds many counts of this clonotype. The chain is built from TRBV7-3 and TRBJ2-1; D is possibly TRBD2 (6 bases). V dropped 3 bases and J dropped 4 bases, with 13 bases sitting between them. From germline, CDR1 is SGHTA and CDR2 FQGTGA. The CDR3 runs to 15 residues. For the CDR3, the DNA is TGTGCCAGCAGCTTGACAAGGGACTCATACAATGAGCAGTTCTTC. Translating gives CASSLTRDSYNEQFF.

This clonotype was picked up many times. The gene calls are TRBV10-3 and TRBJ1-1, with D possibly being TRBD1 (5 bases). Germline lookup yields CDR1 ENHRY and CDR2 SYGVKD. V lost 4 bases, J lost 0 bases, and 12 bases lay in between. CDR3 size: 15 residues. The CDR3 reads CAISGRDAVNTEAFF. The DNA for the CDR3 is TGTGCCATCAGTGGAAGGGACGCAGTGAACACTGAAGCTTTCTTT.

This clonotype showed up many times. The rearrangement uses TRBV4-2 and TRBJ1-1; no clear D. Trimming took 3 bases from V and 5 from J, leaving 10 bases between them. Germline V gene lookup returns CDR1 LGHNA and CDR2 YNFKEQ. The CDR3 has 13 amino acids. The CDR3 DNA is TGTGCCAGCAGCCAGGGGATGGTTACTGAAGCTTTCTTT. This translates into CASSQGMVTEAFF.